Listed below are T cell receptor beta chains from one sample, sequenced in a study of Graves' ophthalmopathy and Graves' hyperthyroidism. TCRdb used MiXCR to reprocess the multiplex PCR reads, holding one entry per CDR3 protein. The table lists 650,000 to 900,000 distinct CDR3 sequences, roughly two fifths of them singletons, with 44% in the top ten. Sequenced input: peripheral blood. The source of these receptors is an adult man with Graves' ophthalmopathy. Both conserved end residues are part of each CDR3.

>TRBJ1-1|TRBV19
CASSIRGGRRNTEAFF
>TRBJ2-7|TRBV7-2
CASTRLAGGNEQYF
>TRBJ1-1|TRBV10-3
CAISEDRVAEAFF
>TRBJ1-2|TRBV10-3
CAARGQGNGYTF
>TRBJ2-6|TRBV19
CASGRSSGANVLTF
>TRBJ1-5|TRBV2
CASRQGARSNQPQHF
>TRBJ2-3|TRBV7-9
CASSLEAAGRDTQYF
>TRBJ1-2|TRBV7-6
CASRGSETGGDYGYTF
>TRBJ2-5|TRBV7-3
CASSSPSVAQETQYF
>TRBJ2-6|TRBV5-1
CASSLGTGTGVGGANVLTF
>TRBJ1-1|TRBV29-1
CSVEDRRGLNTEAFF
>TRBJ2-6|TRBV10-3
CAISAGMDSGANVLTF
>TRBJ1-1|TRBV5-1
CASRTQGANTEAFF
>TRBJ1-1|TRBV25-1
CASSYSPRNTEAFF
>TRBJ1-5|TRBV7-9
CASSLSTENQPQHF
>TRBJ1-4|TRBV12-3/TRBV12-4
CASLIAPGEEKLFF
>TRBJ2-2|TRBV25-1
CASSQTGPNTGELFF
>TRBJ1-6|TRBV7-9
CASSPIRGLSYNSPLHF
>TRBJ2-5|TRBV29-1
CSVEGGQKLYF
>TRBJ1-6|TRBV4-2
CASSLTDRAGNSPLHF
>TRBJ2-5|TRBV7-6
CASSLRFGGAAETQYF
>TRBJ1-3|TRBV29-1
CSVGTPGQRINTIYF
>TRBJ1-4|TRBV7-2
CASRDRWDEKLFF
>TRBJ1-5|TRBV2
CASAPGDRNQPQHF
>TRBJ2-5|TRBV7-9
CASSPGPQETQYF
>TRBJ2-7|TRBV7-2
CASSQAAGTGALEQYF
>TRBJ2-7|TRBV5-4
CASSQGTSGTPEQYF
>TRBJ2-5|TRBV11-2
CASSLAADQPQYF
>TRBJ2-6|TRBV19
CASSIGGFGANVLTF
>TRBJ1-2|TRBV6-6
CASTQRQGIGNGYTF
>TRBJ2-7|TRBV7-9
CASSSTARGGSYEQYF
>TRBJ2-2|TRBV5-6
CASTMRATGELFF
>TRBJ1-2|TRBV20-1
CSARGVGQGNYGYTF
>TRBJ2-7|TRBV13
CASSARGSATYEQYF
>TRBJ1-5|TRBV19
CASSIDPPGSSNQPQHF
>TRBJ1-2|TRBV10-2
CASSGTGYGGYGYTF
>TRBJ1-1|TRBV20-1
CSARSYRGRTEAFF
>TRBJ2-3|TRBV29-1
CSVVEGTQYF
>TRBJ1-5|TRBV5-8
CASSLGTVANQPQHF
>TRBJ2-5|TRBV9
CASRPGLARSGNQETQYF
>TRBJ1-6|TRBV12-3/TRBV12-4
CASRLQGGGQNHSPLHF
>TRBJ2-3|TRBV12-3/TRBV12-4
CASSFMEGADTQYF
>TRBJ1-2|TRBV29-1
CSVEDPFGDYGYTF
>TRBJ1-5|TRBV15
CATSRDQGGETQHF
>TRBJ1-5|TRBV24-1
CASSFRTDSNQPQHF
>TRBJ2-7|TRBV20-1
CSARDLPNSYEQYF
>TRBJ1-1|TRBV5-6
CASSPKAEELRAFF
>TRBJ1-1|TRBV29-1
CSVGAGPNTEAFF